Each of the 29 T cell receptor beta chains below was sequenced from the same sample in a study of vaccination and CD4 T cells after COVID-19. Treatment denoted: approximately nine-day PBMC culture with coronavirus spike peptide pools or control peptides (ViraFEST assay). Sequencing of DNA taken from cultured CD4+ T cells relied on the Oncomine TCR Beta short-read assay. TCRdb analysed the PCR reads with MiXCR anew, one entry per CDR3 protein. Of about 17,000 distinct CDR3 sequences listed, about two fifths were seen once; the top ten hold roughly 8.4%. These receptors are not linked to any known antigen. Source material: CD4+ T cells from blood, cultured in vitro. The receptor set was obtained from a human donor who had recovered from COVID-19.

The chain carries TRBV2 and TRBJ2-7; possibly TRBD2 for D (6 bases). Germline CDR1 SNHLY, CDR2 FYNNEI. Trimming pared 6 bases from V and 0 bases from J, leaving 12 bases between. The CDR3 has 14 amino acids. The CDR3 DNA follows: TGTGCCAGCAGACGGGACTTGAGCTCCTACGAGCAGTACTTC. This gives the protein CASRRDLSSYEQYF.

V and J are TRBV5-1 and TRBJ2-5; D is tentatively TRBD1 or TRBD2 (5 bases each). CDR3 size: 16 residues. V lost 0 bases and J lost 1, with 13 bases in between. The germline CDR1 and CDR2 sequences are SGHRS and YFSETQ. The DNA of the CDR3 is TGCGCCAGCAGCTTGGGCAGAGGGGTTGTCCAAGAGACCCAGTACTTC. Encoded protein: CASSLGRGVVQETQYF.

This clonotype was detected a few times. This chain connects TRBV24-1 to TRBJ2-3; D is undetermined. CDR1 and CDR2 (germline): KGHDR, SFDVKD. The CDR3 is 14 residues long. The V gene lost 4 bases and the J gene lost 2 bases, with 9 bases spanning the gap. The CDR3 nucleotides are TGTGCCACCAGTGACACGACGGACACAGATACGCAGTATTTT. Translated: CATSDTTDTDTQYF.

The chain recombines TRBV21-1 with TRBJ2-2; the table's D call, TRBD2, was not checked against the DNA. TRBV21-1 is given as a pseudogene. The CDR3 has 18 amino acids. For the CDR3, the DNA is TGTGCCAGCAGCAAACGGGGAGGAACAAGGTCAAGTAACGGGGAGCTGTTTTTT. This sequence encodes CASSKRGGTRSSNGELFF.

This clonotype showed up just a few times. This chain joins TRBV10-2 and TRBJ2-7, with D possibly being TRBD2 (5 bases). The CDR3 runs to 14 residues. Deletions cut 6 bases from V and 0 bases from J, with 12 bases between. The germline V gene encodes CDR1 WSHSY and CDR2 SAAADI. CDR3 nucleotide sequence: TGCGCCAGCAGAGCCGGGCTAGCCTCCTACGAGCAGTACTTC. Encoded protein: CASRAGLASYEQYF.

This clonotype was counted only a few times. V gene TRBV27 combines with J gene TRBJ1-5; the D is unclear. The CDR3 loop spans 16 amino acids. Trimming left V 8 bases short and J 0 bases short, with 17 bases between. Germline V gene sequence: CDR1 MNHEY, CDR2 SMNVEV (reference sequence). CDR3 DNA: TGTGCCAGCCGACCCTCCCCGCAGGATAGCAATCAGCCCCAGCATTTT. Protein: CASRPSPQDSNQPQHF.

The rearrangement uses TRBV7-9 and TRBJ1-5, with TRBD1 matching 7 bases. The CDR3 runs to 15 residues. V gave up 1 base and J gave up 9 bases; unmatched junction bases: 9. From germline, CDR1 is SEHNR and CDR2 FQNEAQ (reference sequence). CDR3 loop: CASSLGTGDLGPQHF. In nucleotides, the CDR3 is TGTGCCAGCAGCTTAGGAACAGGGGACCTGGGGCCCCAGCATTTT.

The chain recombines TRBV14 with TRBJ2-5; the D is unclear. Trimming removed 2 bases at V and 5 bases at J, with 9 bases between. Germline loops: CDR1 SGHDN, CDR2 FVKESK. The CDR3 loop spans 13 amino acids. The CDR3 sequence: CASSQRLGETQYF. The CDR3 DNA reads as TGTGCCAGCAGCCAACGCCTTGGGGAGACCCAGTACTTC.

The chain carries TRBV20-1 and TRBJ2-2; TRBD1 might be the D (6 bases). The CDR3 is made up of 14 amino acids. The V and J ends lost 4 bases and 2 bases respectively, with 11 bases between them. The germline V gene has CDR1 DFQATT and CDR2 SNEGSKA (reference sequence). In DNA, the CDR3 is TGCAGTGCTATGGCAGGGGCAAACACCGGGGAGCTGTTTTTT. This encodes CSAMAGANTGELFF.

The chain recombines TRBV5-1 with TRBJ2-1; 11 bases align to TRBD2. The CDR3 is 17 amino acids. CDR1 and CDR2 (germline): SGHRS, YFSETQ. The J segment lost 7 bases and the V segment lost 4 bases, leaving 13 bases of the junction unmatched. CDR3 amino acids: CASSPGIGLAGGNEQFF. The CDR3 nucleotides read TGCGCCAGCAGCCCTGGTATCGGACTAGCGGGTGGAAATGAGCAGTTCTTC.

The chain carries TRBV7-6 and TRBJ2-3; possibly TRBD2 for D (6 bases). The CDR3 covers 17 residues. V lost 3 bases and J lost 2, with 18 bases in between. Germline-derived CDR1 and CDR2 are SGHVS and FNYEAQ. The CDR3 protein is CASSFFPDGGPTDTQYF. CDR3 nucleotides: TGTGCCAGCAGCTTTTTCCCCGACGGAGGGCCCACAGATACGCAGTATTTT.

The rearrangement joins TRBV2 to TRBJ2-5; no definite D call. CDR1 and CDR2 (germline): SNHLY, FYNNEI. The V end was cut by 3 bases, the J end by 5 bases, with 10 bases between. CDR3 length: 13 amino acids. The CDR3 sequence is CASSESRTETQYF. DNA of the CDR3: TGTGCCAGCAGTGAGAGCCGCACGGAGACCCAGTACTTC.

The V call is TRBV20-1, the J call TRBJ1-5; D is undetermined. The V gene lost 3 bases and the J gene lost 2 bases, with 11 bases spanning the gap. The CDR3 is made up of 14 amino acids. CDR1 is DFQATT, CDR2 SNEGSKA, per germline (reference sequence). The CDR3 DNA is TGCAGTGCTAGGGCCCCTGGCGGCAATCAGCCCCAGCATTTT. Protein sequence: CSARAPGGNQPQHF.

CDR3 protein: CASSSGLAGGSTGELFF. As DNA, the CDR3 is TGTGCCAGCAGTTCGGGACTAGCGGGAGGTAGCACCGGGGAGCTGTTTTTT. The chain uses TRBV2 and TRBJ2-2; 15 bases line up with TRBD2. CDR1 is SNHLY and CDR2 is FYNNEI in the germline V gene. V was pared by 5 bases and J by 4 bases, with 5 bases of the junction left unmatched. The CDR3 extends over 17 amino acids.

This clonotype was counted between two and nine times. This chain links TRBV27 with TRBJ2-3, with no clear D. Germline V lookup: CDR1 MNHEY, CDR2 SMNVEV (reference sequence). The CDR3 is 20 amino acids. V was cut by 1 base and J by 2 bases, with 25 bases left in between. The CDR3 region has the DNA TGTGCCAGCAGTTTATTACCCCCCTTTCCGGGCGCATCACCCACAGATACGCAGTATTTT. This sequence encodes CASSLLPPFPGASPTDTQYF.

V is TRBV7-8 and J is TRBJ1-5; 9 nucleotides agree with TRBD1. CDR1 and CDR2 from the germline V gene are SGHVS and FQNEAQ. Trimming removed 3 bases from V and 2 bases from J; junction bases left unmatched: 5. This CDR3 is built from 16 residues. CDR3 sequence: CASSFGGQGGNQPQHF. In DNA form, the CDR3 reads TGTGCCAGCAGCTTTGGGGGACAGGGAGGCAATCAGCCCCAGCATTTT.

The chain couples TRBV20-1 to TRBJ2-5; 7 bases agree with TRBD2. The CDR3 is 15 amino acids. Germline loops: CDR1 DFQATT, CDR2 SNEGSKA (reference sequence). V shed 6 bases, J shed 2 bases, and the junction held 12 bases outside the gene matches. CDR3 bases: TGCAGTGCACCGCCGAGCGGGACTTCTCAAGAGACCCAGTACTTC. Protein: CSAPPSGTSQETQYF.

The CDR3 DNA follows: TGCAGTGCGGGATTAGCGGGTCCCACAGATACGCAGTATTTT. It codes for CSAGLAGPTDTQYF. The J gene is TRBJ2-3, the V gene TRBV20-1; 7 nucleotides agree with TRBD2. CDR1 is DFQATT, CDR2 SNEGSKA, per germline (reference sequence). The CDR3 is 14 amino acids. Trimming cost V 6 bases and J 2 bases; bases outside gene matches: 8.

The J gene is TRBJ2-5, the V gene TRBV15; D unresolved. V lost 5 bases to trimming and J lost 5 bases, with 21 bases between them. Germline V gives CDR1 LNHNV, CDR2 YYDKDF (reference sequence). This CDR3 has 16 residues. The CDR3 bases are TGTGCCACCAGCCCAGAAGTTTGGGTGGGTCAGGAGACCCAGTACTTC. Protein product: CATSPEVWVGQETQYF.

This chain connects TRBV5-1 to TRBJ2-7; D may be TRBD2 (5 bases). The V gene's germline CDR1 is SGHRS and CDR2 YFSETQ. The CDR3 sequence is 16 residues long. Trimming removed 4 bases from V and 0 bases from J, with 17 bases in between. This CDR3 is CASSPEGLLGSYEQYF. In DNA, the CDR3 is TGCGCCAGCAGCCCGGAAGGACTGCTAGGCTCCTACGAGCAGTACTTC.

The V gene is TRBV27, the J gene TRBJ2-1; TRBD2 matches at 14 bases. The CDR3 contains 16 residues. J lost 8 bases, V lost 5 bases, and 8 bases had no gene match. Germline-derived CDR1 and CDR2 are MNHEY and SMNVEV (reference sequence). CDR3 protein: CASSRTGTSGSYEQFF. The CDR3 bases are TGTGCCAGCAGTCGTACCGGGACTAGCGGGAGTTATGAGCAGTTCTTC.

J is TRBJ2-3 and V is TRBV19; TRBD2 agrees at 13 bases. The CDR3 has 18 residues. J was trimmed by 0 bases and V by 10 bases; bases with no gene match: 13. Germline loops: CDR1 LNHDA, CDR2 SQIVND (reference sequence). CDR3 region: CATQPLGLAGTSTDTQYF. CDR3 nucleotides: TGTGCCACCCAACCTTTGGGACTAGCGGGAACTAGCACAGATACGCAGTATTTT.

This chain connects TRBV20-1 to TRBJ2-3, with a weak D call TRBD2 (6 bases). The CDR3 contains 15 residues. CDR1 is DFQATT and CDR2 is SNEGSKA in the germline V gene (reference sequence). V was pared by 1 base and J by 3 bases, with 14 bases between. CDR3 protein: CSARGLGGKTDTQYF. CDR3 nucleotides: TGCAGTGCTAGAGGGTTGGGCGGGAAAACAGATACGCAGTATTTT.

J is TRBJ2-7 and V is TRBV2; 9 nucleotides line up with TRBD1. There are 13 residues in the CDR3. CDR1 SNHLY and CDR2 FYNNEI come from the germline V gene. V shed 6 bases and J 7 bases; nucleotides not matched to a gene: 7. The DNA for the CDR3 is TGTGCCAGCAGGCAGGACAGGGGAGTGGAGCAGTACTTC. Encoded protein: CASRQDRGVEQYF.

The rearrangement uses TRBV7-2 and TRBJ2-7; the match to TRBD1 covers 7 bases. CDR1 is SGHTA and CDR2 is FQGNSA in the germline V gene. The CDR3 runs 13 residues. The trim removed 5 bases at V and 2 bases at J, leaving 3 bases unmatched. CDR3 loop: CASSLDRTYEQYF. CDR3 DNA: TGTGCCAGCAGCCTGGACAGGACCTACGAGCAGTACTTC.

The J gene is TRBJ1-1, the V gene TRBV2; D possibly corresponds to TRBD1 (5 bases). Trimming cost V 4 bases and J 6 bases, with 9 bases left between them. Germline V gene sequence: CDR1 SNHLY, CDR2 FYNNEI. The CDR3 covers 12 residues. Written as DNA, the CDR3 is TGTGCCAGCAGTGGGTTGGGGGCTGAAGCTTTCTTT. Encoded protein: CASSGLGAEAFF.

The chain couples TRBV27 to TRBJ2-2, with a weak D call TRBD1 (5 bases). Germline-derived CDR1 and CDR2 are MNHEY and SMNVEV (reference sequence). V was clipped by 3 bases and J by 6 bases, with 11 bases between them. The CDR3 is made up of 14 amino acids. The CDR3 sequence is CASSLTAIAGELFF. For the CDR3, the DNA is TGTGCCAGCAGTTTGACAGCCATCGCCGGGGAGCTGTTTTTT.

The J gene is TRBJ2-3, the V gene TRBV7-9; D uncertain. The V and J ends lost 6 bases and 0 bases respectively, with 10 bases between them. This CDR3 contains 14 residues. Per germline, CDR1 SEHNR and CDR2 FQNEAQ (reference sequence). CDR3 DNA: TGTGCCAGCAGGTCGACCCATAGCACAGATACGCAGTATTTT. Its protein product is CASRSTHSTDTQYF.

The CDR3 sequence is CASSLAGAETQYF. The DNA for the CDR3 is TGTGCCAGCAGCTTAGCTGGGGCCGAGACCCAGTACTTC. This chain joins TRBV7-9 and TRBJ2-5; perhaps TRBD1 as D (5 bases). The CDR3 is 13 amino acids. Germline V gives CDR1 SEHNR, CDR2 FQNEAQ (reference sequence). V was cut by 0 bases and J by 5 bases, with 7 bases left in between.